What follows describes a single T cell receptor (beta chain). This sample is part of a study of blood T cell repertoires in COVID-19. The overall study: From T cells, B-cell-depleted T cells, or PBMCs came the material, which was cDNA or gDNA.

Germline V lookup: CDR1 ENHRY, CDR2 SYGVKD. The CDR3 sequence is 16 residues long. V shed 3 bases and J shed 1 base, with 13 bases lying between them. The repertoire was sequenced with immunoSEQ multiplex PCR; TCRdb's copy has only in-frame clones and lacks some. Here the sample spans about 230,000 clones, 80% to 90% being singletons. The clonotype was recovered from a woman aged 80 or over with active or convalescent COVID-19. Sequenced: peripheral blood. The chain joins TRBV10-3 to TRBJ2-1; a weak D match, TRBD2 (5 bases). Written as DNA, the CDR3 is TGTGCCATCAGTGAACCTAGCTCCGGGTCCTACAATGAGCAGTTCTTC. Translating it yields CAISEPSSGSYNEQFF.